The present T cell receptor (beta chain) was sequenced within a study of PD-1 blockade in classical Hodgkin lymphoma. Points on this clone: Its antigen is unidentified.

The time point is: cycle 4 day 1 (C4D1), after more than five weeks of nivolumab. Every one of the patients relapsed after autologous stem cell transplantation (brentuximab vedotin exposure was variable). Findings of the study overall: Reports described newly diagnosed patients as having lower baseline TCR diversity than healthy donors.

Sequenced by immunoSEQ multiplex PCR; TCRdb stores in-frame clones only, minus some. The sample carries tens of thousands of clones, around nine tenths recorded once. The sequencing here drew on peripheral blood mononuclear cells (PBMCs), taken before the fourth cycle of nivolumab. The TCR sequence derives from a human donor with classical Hodgkin lymphoma.

In DNA form, the CDR3 reads TGCGCCAGCAGCTTGGCTAGGCCTAGCGGGGGTAAAAAAACACTCTCCTACAATGAGCAGTTCTTC. It specifies CASSLARPSGGKKTLSYNEQFF. The chain links TRBV5-1 to TRBJ2-1; 10 positions agree with TRBD2. Germline CDR1 and CDR2: SGHRS and YFSETQ. The CDR3 sequence is 22 residues long. The V segment lost 0 bases and the J segment 0 bases; nucleotides outside the gene matches: 18.